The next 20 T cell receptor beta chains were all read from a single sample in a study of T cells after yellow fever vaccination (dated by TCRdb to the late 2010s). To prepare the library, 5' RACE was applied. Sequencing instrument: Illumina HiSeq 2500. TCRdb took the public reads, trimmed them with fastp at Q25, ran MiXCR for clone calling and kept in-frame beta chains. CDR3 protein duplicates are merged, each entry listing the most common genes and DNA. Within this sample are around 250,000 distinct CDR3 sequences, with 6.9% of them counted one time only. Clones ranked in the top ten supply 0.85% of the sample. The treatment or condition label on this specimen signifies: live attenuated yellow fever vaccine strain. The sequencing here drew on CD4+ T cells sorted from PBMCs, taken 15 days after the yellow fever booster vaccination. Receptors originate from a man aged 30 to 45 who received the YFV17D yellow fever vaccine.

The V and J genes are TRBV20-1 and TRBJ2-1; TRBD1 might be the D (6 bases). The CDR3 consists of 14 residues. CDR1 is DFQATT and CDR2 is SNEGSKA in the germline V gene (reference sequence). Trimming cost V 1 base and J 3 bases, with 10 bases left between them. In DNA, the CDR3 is TGCAGTGCTAGAGCTGTGACAGGCTACAATGAGCAGTTCTTC. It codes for CSARAVTGYNEQFF.

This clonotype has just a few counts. CDR3 sequence: CASGLAPKYEQFF. CDR3 DNA sequence: TGTGCCAGTGGACTAGCCCCTAAGTATGAGCAGTTCTTC. The rearrangement joins TRBV27 to TRBJ2-1, with 8 bases fitting TRBD2. With 9 bases clipped from V and 8 bases from J, the junction kept 9 bases outside the gene matches. The CDR3 sequence is 13 residues long. Germline-derived CDR1 and CDR2 are MNHEY and SMNVEV (reference sequence).

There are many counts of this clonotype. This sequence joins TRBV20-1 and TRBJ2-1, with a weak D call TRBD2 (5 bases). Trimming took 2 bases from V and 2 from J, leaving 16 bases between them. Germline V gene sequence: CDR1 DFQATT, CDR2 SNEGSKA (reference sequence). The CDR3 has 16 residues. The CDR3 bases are TGCAGTGCTAGATCCCGTCGGGAAGGAGCCTACAATGAGCAGTTCTTC. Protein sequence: CSARSRREGAYNEQFF.

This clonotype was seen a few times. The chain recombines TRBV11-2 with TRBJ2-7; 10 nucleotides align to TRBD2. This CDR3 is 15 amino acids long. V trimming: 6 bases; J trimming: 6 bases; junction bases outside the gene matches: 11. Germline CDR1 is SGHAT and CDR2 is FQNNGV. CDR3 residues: CASSQGGGLASEQYF. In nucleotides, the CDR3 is TGTGCCAGCAGTCAGGGGGGGGGACTAGCGAGCGAGCAGTACTTC.

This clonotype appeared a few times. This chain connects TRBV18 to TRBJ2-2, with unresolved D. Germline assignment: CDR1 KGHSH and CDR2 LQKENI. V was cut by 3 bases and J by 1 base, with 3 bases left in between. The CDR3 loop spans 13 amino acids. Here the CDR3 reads CASSPQNTGELFF. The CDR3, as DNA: TGTGCCAGCTCACCTCAGAACACCGGGGAGCTGTTTTTT.

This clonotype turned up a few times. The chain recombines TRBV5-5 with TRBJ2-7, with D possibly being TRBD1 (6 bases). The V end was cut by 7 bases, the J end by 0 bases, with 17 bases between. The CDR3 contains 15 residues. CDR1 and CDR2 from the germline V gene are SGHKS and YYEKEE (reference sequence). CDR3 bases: TGTGCCAGCGGTCCGCGCCAGGGGATCTCCTACGAGCAGTACTTC. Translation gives CASGPRQGISYEQYF.

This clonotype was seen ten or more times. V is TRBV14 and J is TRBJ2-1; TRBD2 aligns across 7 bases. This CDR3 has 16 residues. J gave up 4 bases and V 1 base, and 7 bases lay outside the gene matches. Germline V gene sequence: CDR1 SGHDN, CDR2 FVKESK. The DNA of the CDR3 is TGTGCCAGCAGCCAAGGGATTAGCGGGCAGTACAATGAGCAGTTCTTC. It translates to CASSQGISGQYNEQFF.

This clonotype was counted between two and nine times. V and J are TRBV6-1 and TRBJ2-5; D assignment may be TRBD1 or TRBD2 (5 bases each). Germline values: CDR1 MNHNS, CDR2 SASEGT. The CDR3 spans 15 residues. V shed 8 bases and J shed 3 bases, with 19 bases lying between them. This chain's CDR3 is CASQPQGRQKETQYF. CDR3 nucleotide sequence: TGTGCCAGCCAACCTCAGGGACGTCAGAAAGAGACCCAGTACTTC.

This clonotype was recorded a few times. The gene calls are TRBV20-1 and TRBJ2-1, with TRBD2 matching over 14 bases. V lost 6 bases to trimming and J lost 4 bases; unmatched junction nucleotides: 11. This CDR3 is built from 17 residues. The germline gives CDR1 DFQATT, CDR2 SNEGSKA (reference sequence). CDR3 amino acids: CSATSGTSGSKYNEQFF. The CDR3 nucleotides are TGCAGTGCAACTTCAGGGACTAGCGGGAGCAAGTACAATGAGCAGTTCTTC.

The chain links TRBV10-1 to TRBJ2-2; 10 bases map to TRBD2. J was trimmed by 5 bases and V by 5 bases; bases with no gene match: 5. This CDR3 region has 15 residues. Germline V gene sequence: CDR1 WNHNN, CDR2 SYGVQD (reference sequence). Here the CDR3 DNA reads TGCGCCAGCAGTACTGATAGCGGGAGGACCGGGGAGCTGTTTTTT. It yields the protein CASSTDSGRTGELFF.

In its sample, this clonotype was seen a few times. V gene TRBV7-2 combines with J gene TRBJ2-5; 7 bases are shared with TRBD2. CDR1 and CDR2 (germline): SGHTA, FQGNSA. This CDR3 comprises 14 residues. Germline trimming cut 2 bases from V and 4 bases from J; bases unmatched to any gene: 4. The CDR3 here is CASSLRGRGETQYF. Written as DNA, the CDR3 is TGTGCCAGCAGCTTAAGAGGGAGGGGAGAGACCCAGTACTTC.

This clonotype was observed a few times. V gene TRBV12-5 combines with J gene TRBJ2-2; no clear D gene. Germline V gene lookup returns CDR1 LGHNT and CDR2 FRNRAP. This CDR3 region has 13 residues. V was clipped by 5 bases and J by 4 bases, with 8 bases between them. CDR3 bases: TGTGCTAGTGGTCCAACCCCCACCGGGGAGCTGTTTTTT. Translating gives CASGPTPTGELFF.

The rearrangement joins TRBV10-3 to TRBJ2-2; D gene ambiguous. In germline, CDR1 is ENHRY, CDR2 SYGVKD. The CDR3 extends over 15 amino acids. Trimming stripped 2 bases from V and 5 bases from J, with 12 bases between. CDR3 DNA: TGTGCCATCAGTGAGGCCTACCTAGTAACCGGGGAGCTGTTTTTT. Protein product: CAISEAYLVTGELFF.

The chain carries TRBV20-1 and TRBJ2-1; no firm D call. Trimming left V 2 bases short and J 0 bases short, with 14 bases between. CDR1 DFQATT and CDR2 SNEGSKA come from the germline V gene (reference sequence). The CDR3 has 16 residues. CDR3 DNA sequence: TGCAGTGCTAGACCCCGGACGGTCAGCTCCTACAATGAGCAGTTCTTC. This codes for CSARPRTVSSYNEQFF.

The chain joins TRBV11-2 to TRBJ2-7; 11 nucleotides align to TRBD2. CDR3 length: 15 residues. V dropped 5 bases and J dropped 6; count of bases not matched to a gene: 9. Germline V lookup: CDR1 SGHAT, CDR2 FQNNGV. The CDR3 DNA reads TGTGCCAGCAGCCCCCTACTAGCGGGAGTTTCCGAGCAGTACTTC. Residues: CASSPLLAGVSEQYF.

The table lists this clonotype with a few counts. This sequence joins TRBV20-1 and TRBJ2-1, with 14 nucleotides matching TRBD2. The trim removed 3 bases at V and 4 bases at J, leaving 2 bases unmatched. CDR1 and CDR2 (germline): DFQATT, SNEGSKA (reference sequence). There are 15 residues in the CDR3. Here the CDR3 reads CSASGTSGSYNEQFF. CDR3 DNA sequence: TGCAGTGCTAGTGGGACTAGCGGGAGTTACAATGAGCAGTTCTTC.

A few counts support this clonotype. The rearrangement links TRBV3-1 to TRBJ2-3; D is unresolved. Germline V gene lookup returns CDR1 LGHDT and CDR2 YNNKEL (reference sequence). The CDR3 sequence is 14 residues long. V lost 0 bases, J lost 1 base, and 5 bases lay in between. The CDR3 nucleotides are TGTGCCAGCAGCCAAGATACGGGCACAGATACGCAGTATTTT. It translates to CASSQDTGTDTQYF.

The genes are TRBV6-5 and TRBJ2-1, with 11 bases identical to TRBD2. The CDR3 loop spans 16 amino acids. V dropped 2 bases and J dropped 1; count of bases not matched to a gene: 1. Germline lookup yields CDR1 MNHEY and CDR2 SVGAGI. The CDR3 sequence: CASSYTSGSSYNEQFF. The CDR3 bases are TGTGCCAGCAGTTACACTAGCGGGAGTTCCTACAATGAGCAGTTCTTC.

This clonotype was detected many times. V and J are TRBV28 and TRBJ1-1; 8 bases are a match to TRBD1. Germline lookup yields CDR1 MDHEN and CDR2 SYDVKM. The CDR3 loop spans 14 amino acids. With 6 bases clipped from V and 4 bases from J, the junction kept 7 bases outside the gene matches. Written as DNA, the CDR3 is TGTGCCAGCAGAGTGACAGGGGTAGGCACTGAAGCTTTCTTT. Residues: CASRVTGVGTEAFF.

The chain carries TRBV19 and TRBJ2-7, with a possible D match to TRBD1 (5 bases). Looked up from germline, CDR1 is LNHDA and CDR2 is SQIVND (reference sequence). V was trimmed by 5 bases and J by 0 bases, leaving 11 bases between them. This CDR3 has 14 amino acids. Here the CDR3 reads CASSDDSNSYEQYF. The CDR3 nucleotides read TGTGCCAGTAGTGACGACAGCAACTCCTACGAGCAGTACTTC. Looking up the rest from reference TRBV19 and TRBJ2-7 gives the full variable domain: DGGITQSPKYLFRKEGQNVTLSCEQNLNHDAMYWYRQDPGQGLRLIYYSQIVNDFQKGDIAEGYSVSREKKESFPLTVTSAQKNPTAFYLCASSDDSNSYEQYFGPGTRLTVT.